This TCR beta chain came from a study of beta chain features in type 1 diabetes. This clone was observed a handful of times. As yet, its antigen is unknown. CD45RO/CCR7/CD25/CD127/CD95/CD27 sorting isolated CD4+ naive, central memory, regulatory and stem cell-like memory cells. Germline lookup yields CDR1 SNHLY and CDR2 FYNNEI. The CDR3 is 14 amino acids. J lost 15 bases, V lost 3 bases, and 12 bases had no gene match. cDNA synthesis used the whole RNA isolate, giving expressed TCRB sequences. The repertoire was sequenced with immunoSEQ multiplex PCR; TCRdb's copy has only in-frame clones and lacks some. The sample includes hundreds of thousands of clones, around an eighth of them seen just once. Study results and caveats: Type 1 diabetes patients showed a moderate but significant shortening of TCRB CDR3s in all four CD4+ subsets. Although PCR might favor shorter templates, it would do so equally in patients and controls. It was not settled here whether HLA type affects TCRB rearrangement. Naive, central memory and regulatory TCRB repertoires appeared more similar among patients than healthy donors.

The chain is built from TRBV2 and TRBJ1-5; 9 bases align to TRBD1. The sequencing input was naive CD4+ T cells from blood. The origin of this receptor is a man aged 18 to 30 with type 1 diabetes. CDR3 sequence (DNA): TGTGCCAGCAGTGATCGTCAACAGGGGGCCCCAAGGCATTTT. This gives the protein CASSDRQQGAPRHF.